A single sample is the source of the 11 T cell receptor beta chains below, sequenced in a study of regulatory T cells in long-lasting Graves disease. Assembly of TCR beta libraries relied on iRepertoire HTBI primers together with Arm-PCR of CDR3 regions. TCRdb redid the calling of the multiplex PCR reads with MiXCR, one entry per CDR3 protein. The sample has 300,000 to 500,000 distinct CDR3 sequences, less than 25% seen once. Time point here: persistent/refractory GD, antithyroid drugs over 5 years with positive TRAb. Making the TCR library involved RNA that had been extracted from PBMCs. The source material was peripheral blood mononuclear cells (PBMCs), sampled when the disease was refractory, from a patient treated with antithyroid drugs. The receptors derive from a female donor with Graves disease.

This clonotype was recorded many times. A junction boundary mismatches the germline segment, possibly from a read error. V is TRBV5-1 and J is TRBJ2-5; D perhaps matches TRBD2 (6 bases). Looked up from germline, CDR1 is SGHRS and CDR2 is YFSETQ. CDR3 length: 13 residues. CDR3 sequence (DNA): TGTGCCAGCAGCTTAGCGGAGGGAGAGACCCAGTACTTC. Its translation: CASSLAEGETQYF.

The V gene is TRBV7-2, the J gene TRBJ1-1; the D is unclear. There are 15 residues in the CDR3. Between the trimmed V and J ends, which lost 1 base and 0 bases, there was a span of 9 bases. In germline, CDR1 is SGHTA, CDR2 FQGNSA. CDR3 DNA sequence: TGTGCCAGCAGCTTAGGTATAGGTATGAACACTGAAGCTTTCTTT. Translated: CASSLGIGMNTEAFF.

The rearrangement joins TRBV25-1 to TRBJ1-5; 11 bases align to TRBD1. The CDR3 runs 14 residues. The V gene end was trimmed by 6 bases and the J gene end by 5 bases; junction bases not matched to a gene: 3. Germline loops: CDR1 MGHDK, CDR2 SYGVNS. The CDR3 nucleotides are TGTGCCAGCAGGGGACAGGGGGTCTATCAGCCCCAGCATTTT. Residues: CASRGQGVYQPQHF.

In the case of this clonotype: A much larger clone differs by one base, so this may be a read error. V and J are TRBV12-3 or TRBV12-4 and TRBJ1-1; maybe TRBD1 (6 bases). The CDR3 has 13 amino acids. CDR3 amino acids: CASAGVLNTETFF. The CDR3 DNA is TGTGCCAGCGCAGGGGTATTGAACACTGAAACTTTCTTT.

V gene TRBV11-2 combines with J gene TRBJ1-3; a weak D match, TRBD1 (6 bases). V was trimmed by 4 bases and J by 2 bases, leaving 12 bases between them. Germline V gives CDR1 SGHAT, CDR2 FQNNGV. This CDR3 has 15 residues. The CDR3 spells CASSSQGFAGNTIYF. The CDR3 DNA reads as TGTGCCAGCAGCTCTCAGGGGTTCGCTGGAAACACCATATATTTT.

This clonotype was observed a handful of times. V is TRBV7-9 and J is TRBJ2-2; 8 nucleotides agree with TRBD1. The CDR3 extends over 14 amino acids. V lost 5 bases to trimming and J lost 5 bases; unmatched junction nucleotides: 4. CDR1 is SEHNR, CDR2 FQNEAQ, per germline (reference sequence). CDR3 amino acids: CASSQTGATGELFF. The CDR3 bases are TGTGCCAGCAGCCAGACAGGGGCTACCGGGGAGCTGTTTTTT.

This clonotype was observed at least ten times. The chain combines TRBV12-5 with TRBJ2-7; possible D gene TRBD2, 5 bases. The CDR3 has 13 residues. CDR1 is LGHNT and CDR2 is FRNRAP in the germline V gene. V lost 6 bases, J lost 4 bases, and 13 bases lay in between. The CDR3 loop reads CASGRTGSYEQYF. Here the CDR3 DNA reads TGTGCTAGTGGCCGTACGGGATCTTACGAGCAGTACTTC.

This chain links TRBV20-1 with TRBJ1-3; TRBD1 aligns across 7 bases. The CDR3 has 16 residues. The ends lost 4 bases at V and 0 bases at J; junction bases unmatched: 9. Germline loops: CDR1 DFQATT, CDR2 SNEGSKA (reference sequence). CDR3 sequence reads: CSATRTGQSSGNTIYF. CDR3 in DNA: TGCAGTGCTACTCGAACGGGACAGAGCTCTGGAAACACCATATATTTT.

The chain links TRBV29-1 to TRBJ2-2; 8 nucleotides match TRBD1. Germline-derived CDR1 and CDR2 are SQVTM and ANQGSEA. J lost 1 base, V lost 6 bases, and 4 bases had no gene match. The CDR3 has 14 amino acids. CDR3 residues: CSVAGQGNTGELFF. The DNA of the CDR3 is TGCAGCGTCGCCGGACAGGGGAACACCGGGGAGCTGTTTTTT.

V and J are TRBV14 and TRBJ2-3; 8 nucleotides align to TRBD2. The V gene's germline CDR1 is SGHDN and CDR2 FVKESK. V shed 0 bases, J shed 3 bases, and the junction held 11 bases outside the gene matches. This CDR3 comprises 18 residues. The CDR3 sequence: CASSQDLGTGGRTDTQYF. Here the CDR3 DNA reads TGTGCCAGCAGCCAAGATCTAGGAACGGGAGGGAGGACAGATACGCAGTATTTT.

This clonotype turned up a few times. The gene calls are TRBV19 and TRBJ2-7; unclear D gene. This CDR3 has 13 residues. Trimming took off 1 base at V and 3 bases at J, with 7 bases between the two ends. Germline assignment: CDR1 LNHDA and CDR2 SQIVND (reference sequence). CDR3 protein: CASSIAGGYEQYF. CDR3 bases: TGTGCCAGTAGTATAGCGGGTGGCTACGAGCAGTACTTC. Full variable domain (rest looked up from reference TRBV19 and TRBJ2-7): DGGITQSPKYLFRKEGQNVTLSCEQNLNHDAMYWYRQDPGQGLRLIYYSQIVNDFQKGDIAEGYSVSREKKESFPLTVTSAQKNPTAFYLCASSIAGGYEQYFGPGTRLTVT.